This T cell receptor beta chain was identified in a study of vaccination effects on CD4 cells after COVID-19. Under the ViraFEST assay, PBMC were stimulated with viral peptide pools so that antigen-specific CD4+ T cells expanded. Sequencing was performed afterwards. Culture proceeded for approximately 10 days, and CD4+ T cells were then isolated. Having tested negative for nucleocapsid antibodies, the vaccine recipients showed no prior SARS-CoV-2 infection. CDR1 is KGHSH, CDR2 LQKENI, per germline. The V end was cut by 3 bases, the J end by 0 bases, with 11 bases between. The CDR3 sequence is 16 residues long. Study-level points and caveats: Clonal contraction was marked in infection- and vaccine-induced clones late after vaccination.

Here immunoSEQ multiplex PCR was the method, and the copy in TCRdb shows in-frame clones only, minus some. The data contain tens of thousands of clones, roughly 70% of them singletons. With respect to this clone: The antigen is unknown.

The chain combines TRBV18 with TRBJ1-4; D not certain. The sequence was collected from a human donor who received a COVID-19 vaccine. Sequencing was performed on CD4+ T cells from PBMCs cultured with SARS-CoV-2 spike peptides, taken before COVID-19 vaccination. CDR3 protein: CASSPVEGATNEKLFF. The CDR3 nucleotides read TGTGCCAGCTCACCTGTCGAGGGAGCAACTAATGAAAAACTGTTTTTT. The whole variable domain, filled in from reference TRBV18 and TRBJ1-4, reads NAGVMQNPRHLVRRRGQEARLRCSPMKGHSHVYWYRQLPEEGLKFMVYLQKENIIDESGMPKERFSAEFPKEGPSILRIQQVVRGDSAAYFCASSPVEGATNEKLFFGSGTQLSVL.